Sequencing of this TCR beta chain was carried out in a study of blood T cells in healthy people across ages. This clonotype was found a few times. Its cognate antigen is unknown. V trimming: 0 bases; J trimming: 7 bases; junction bases outside the gene matches: 7. CDR1 is SGHRS, CDR2 YFSETQ, per germline. The CDR3 consists of 15 residues. Broader study findings: Roughly linear age-related decline in beta diversity appeared, significant by age about 40. Estimated diversity that came from one million T cells was considered an underestimate.

Total RNA, at least 5.5 micrograms per sample, came from PBMCs. Primed by a sample-barcoded 5' primer and a J-beta primer mix, a second PCR proceeded for about 6 to 11 cycles. Every individual sample yielded 3 million or more paired-end reads (each containing CDR3). TCRdb re-analysed the 5' RACE reads in MiXCR, keeping a single row per CDR3 protein. Here the sample spans approximately 1,700,000 distinct CDR3 sequences, roughly two fifths being singletons. The receptor comes from a human donor in good health. The sample taken for sequencing was blood. The chain joins TRBV5-1 to TRBJ1-2; 9 bases map to TRBD1. The CDR3 here is CASSLDTGGGLGYTF. In DNA form, the CDR3 reads TGCGCCAGCAGCTTGGATACAGGGGGCGGTCTTGGCTACACCTTC. Combining the CDR3 with reference TRBV5-1 and TRBJ1-2 gives the whole variable domain KAGVTQTPRYLIKTRGQQVTLSCSPISGHRSVSWYQQTPGQGLQFLFEYFSETQRNKGNFPGRFSGRQFSNSRSEMNVSTLELGDSALYLCASSLDTGGGLGYTFGSGTRLTVV.